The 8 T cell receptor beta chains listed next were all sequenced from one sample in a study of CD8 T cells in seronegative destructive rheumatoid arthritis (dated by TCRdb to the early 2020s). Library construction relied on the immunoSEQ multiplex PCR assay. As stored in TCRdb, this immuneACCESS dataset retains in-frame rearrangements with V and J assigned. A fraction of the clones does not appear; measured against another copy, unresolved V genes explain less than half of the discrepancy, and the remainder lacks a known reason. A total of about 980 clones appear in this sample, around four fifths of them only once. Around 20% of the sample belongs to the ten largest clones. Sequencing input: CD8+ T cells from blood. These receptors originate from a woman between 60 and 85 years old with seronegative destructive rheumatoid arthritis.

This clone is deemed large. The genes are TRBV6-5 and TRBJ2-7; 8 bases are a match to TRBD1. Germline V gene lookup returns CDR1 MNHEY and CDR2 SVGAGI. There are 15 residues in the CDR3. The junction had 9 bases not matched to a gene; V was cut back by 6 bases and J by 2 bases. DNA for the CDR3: TGTGCCAGCAGCCAGACAGGGGTGATGGCCTACGAGCAGTACTTC. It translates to CASSQTGVMAYEQYF.

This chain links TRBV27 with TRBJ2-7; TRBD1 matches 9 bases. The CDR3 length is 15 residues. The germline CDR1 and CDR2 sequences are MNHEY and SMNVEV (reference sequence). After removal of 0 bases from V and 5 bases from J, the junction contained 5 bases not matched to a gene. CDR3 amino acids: CASSLSGTGSDEQYF. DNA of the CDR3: TGTGCCAGCAGTTTATCCGGGACAGGGTCCGACGAGCAGTACTTC.

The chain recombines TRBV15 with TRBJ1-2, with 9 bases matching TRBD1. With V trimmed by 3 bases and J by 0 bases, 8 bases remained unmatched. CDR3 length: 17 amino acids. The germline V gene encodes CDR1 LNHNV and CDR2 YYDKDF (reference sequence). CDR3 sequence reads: CATSSQGQGFSNYGYTF. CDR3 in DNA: TGTGCCACCAGCAGCCAGGGACAGGGATTCTCTAACTATGGCTACACCTTC.

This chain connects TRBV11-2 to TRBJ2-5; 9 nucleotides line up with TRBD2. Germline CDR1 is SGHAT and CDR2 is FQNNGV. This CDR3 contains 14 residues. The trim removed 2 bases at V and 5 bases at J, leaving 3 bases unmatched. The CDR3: CASSLLGLAETQYF. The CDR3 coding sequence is TGTGCCAGCAGCTTATTGGGACTAGCTGAGACCCAGTACTTC.

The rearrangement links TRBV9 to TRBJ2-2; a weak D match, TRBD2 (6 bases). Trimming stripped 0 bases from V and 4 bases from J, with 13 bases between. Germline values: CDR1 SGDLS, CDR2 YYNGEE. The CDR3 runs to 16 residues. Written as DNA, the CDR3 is TGTGCCAGCAGCGTAGCTCTAGCGTCTGGCACCGGGGAGCTGTTTTTT. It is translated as CASSVALASGTGELFF.

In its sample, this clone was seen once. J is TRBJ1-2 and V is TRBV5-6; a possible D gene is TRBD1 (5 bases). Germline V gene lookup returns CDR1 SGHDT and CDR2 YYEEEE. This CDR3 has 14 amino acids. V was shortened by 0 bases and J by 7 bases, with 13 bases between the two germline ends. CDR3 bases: TGTGCCAGCAGCTTGGTCAGGGCGGAGGGTGGCTACACCTTC. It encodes CASSLVRAEGGYTF.

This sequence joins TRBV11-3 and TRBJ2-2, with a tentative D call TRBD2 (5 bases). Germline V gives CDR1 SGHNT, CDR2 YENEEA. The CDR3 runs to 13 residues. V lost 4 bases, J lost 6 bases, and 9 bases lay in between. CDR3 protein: CASSSGLPGELFF. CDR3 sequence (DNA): TGTGCCAGCAGCTCCGGACTGCCCGGGGAGCTGTTTTTT.

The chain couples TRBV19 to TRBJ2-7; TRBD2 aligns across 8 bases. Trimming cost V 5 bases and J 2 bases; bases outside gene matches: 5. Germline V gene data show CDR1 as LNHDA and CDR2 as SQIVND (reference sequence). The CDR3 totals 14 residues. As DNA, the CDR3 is TGTGCCAGTAGTCCGGGACTAGTTGCCTACGAGCAGTACTTC. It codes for CASSPGLVAYEQYF.